This TCR beta chain originates from a study of shared clonotypes between healthy human individuals (dated by TCRdb to 2020 to 2022). At the level of the whole study: Three men and two women, aged 18 to 49 years, made up the cohort. For each donor, three plates each were used for CD4 naive and CD4 memory, two plates were used for CD8 naive, and one plate was used for CD8 memory. Blood TCR repertoires of a handful of healthy adults were deeply sequenced to estimate repertoire size and the extent of clonotype sharing between individuals. To increase sequencing depth and limit assay-specific biases, different laboratories used diverse techniques to prepare libraries and sequence TCR repertoires. Per donor, leukapheresis produced somewhere between about 0.9 and 9.5 billion PBMCs.

TCR CDR3 regions were amplified from genomic DNA by multiplex PCR using the deep immunoSEQ assay. Extracted genomic DNA from each cell subset was distributed evenly across all wells of several immunoSEQ 96-well plates, and each plate was treated as a replicate. Each replicate PCR for sorted subsets received around 200 ng genomic DNA, equal to roughly 30,000 T cell genomes. Purified libraries were measured with a Qubit 3.0 fluorometer, size-checked on a Bioanalyzer 2100, and measured again with the KAPA Library Quantification kit. Each immunoSEQ 96-well plate was sequenced on its own single-read 150-cycle Illumina NextSeq 550 flow cell. The paper's processing steps were these. Because the immunoSEQ output held only junctional sequences and lacked quality scores, the filtering could not match the filtering applied to full-length reads. Sequences were annotated with PyIR, a Python wrapper for IgBLAST v1.9, using IMGT germline references to assign V/J genes and CDR3. Reads were filtered out if the reads had weak V/J assignments (E-value above 1e-6), no CDR3, stop codons, out-of-frame junctions, or ambiguous translated residues. A V3J clonotype was defined by an identical inferred V gene, J gene, and CDR3 amino acid sequence. The percentage overlap between two repertoires was calculated by dividing the number of shared unique clonotypes by the size of the smaller repertoire. RTK rarefaction, the Chao1 estimator, and Recon v2.1 estimates of unobserved clonotypes were used to assess repertoire richness. Generation probabilities were computed with OLGA for all TCRbeta clonotypes obtained by the gDNA method from several donors. TCRdb limited this immuneACCESS table to in-frame rearrangements with V and J called. A share of clones is missing; checked studies link under half to unresolved V genes, and the rest is unexplained. For V, J and clone size, that table is used; D and trimming come from the DNA. The sample includes approximately 2.1 million clones, with approximately 95% observed a single time. The ten largest clones represent 0.39% of the sample.

The paper as a whole reports these results and caveats: Larger estimated clonotype richness was generally found for naive subsets than for memory subsets. Sharing across a few donors was observed for approximately 5% of naive CD4, 3% to 3.5% of naive CD8, 2.3% of memory CD4, and about 0.4% of memory CD8 clonotypes. Based on pairwise subsampling, the degree of clonotype sharing among donors was expected to be affected by sequencing depth. Because the study included a small number of donors, the genetic and exposure-history diversity represented was limited. Sampling was restricted to blood, and TCR repertoires in tissue are likely to differ from TCR repertoires in blood. Higher generation probabilities were observed for clonotypes shared by all four sorted-subset donors than for non-shared clonotypes. Rarefaction of sorted-subset datasets indicated incomplete sequencing despite the large sequencing depth.

With regard to this clone: Its antigen is currently not known. Base qualities are not at hand, and no much larger clone is one base apart. Other DNA sequences within the sample encode an identical CDR3.

The junction carries 8 bases between V and J, which are trimmed by 1 base and 0 bases respectively. From cysteine to phenylalanine, the CDR3 is 15 amino acids long. Only the CDR3 region is kept as DNA, spanning 45 bases read in frame from base 1. CDR1 SGHRS and CDR2 YFSETQ were looked up in the germline V gene. Donors were healthy HIV-negative adults with no recently reported acute infections or vaccinations. All donors were Caucasian adults living in Nashville, Tennessee, USA. CD4+ T cells were enriched through magnetic negative selection, after which naive cells were positively selected on CD45RA and the remaining negative fraction served as the memory subset. After blood collection by leukapheresis, PBMCs were isolated using Ficoll-Histopaque density gradient centrifugation and then cryopreserved in the vapor phase of liquid nitrogen. Purity and quantity of every magnetically sorted T cell population were checked by analytical flow cytometry. Genomic DNA was isolated from every sorted fraction and measured by UV absorbance on a Nanodrop 2000c.

The rearrangement combines TRBV5-1 with TRBJ2-1; TRBD1 might be the D gene, on 6 matching bases. The sample taken for sequencing was naive CD4+ T cells from PBMCs. What this sample's cell subset or site label stands for: CD45RA+ positively selected. The sequence came from a man aged 18 to 30 in good health. Some clones in this sample may be carry-over from other donors' samples. The DNA sequence reads TGCGCCAGCAGCTTGACAGGGAACTCCTACAATGAGCAGTTCTTC. Translated, it reads CASSLTGNSYNEQFF.